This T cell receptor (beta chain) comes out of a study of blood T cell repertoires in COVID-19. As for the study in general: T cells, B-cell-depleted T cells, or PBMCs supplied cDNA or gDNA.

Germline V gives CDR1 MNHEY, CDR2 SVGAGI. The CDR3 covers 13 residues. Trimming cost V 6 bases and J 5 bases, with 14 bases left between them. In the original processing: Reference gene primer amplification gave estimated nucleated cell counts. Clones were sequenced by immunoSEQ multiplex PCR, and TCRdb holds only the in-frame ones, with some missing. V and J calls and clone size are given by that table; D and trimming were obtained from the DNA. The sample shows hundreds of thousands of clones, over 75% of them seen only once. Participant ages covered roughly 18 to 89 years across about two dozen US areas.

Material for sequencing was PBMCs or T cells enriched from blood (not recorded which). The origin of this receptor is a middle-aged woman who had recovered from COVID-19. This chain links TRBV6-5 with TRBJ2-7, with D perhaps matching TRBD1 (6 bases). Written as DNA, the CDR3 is TGTGCCAGCAGCCAACAGGGATATCACGAGCAGTACTTC. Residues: CASSQQGYHEQYF.